This T cell receptor beta chain was sequenced for a study of T cells in Graves' hyperthyroidism and ophthalmopathy. This clonotype was found a few times. Amplification of TCR beta CDR3 regions was performed using RNA transcripts as template. TCR CDR3 underwent first-round RT-PCR with the HTBI primer set. MiXCR, applied by TCRdb to the multiplex PCR reads, yields one record per CDR3 protein. The sample lists about half a million distinct CDR3 sequences; 20% to 25% were seen once. V was shortened by 2 bases and J by 4 bases, with 6 bases between the two germline ends. CDR3 length: 12 amino acids. Diagnostic decisions used clinical symptoms, serum thyroxine and TRAb, thyroid ultrasound and orbital computed tomography. Cells are PBMCs isolated from 10 ml of fresh blood.

This clonotype was sampled from a man between 18 and 29 years old with Graves' hyperthyroidism. The sequenced sample was blood. V usage is TRBV12-3 or TRBV12-4 and J usage is TRBJ2-7; D remains unclear. The CDR3 here is CASSLTRYEQYF. In DNA form, the CDR3 reads TGTGCCAGCAGTTTAACTCGATACGAGCAGTACTTC.